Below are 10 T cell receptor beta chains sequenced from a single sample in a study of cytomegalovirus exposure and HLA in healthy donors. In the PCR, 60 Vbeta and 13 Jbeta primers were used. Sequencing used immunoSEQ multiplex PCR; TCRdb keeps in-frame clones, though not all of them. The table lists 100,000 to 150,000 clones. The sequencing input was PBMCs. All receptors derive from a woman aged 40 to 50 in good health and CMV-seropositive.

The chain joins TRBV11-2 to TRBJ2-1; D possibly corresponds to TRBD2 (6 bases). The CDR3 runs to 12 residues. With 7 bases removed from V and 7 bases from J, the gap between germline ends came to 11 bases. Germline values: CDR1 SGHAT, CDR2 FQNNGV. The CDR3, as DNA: TGTGCCAGCACCGGGGGAAGTAATGAGCAGTTCTTC. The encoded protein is CASTGGSNEQFF. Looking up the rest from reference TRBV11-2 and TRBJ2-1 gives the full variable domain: EAGVAQSPRYKIIEKRQSVAFWCNPISGHATLYWYQQILGQGPKLLIQFQNNGVVDDSQLPKDRFSAERLKGVDSTLKIQPAKLEDSAVYLCASTGGSNEQFFGPGTRLTVL.

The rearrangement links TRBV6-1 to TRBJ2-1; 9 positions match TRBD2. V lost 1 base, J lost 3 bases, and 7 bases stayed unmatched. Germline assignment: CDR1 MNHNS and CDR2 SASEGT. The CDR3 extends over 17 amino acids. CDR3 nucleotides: TGTGCCAGCAGTGAAGTGGCTAGCGGGGAACTCTACAATGAGCAGTTCTTC. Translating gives CASSEVASGELYNEQFF.

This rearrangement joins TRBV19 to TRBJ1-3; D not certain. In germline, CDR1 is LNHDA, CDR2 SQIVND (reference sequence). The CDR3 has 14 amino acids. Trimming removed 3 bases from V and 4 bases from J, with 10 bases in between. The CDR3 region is CASSIEISGNTIYF. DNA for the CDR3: TGTGCCAGTAGTATCGAAATAAGCGGAAACACCATATATTTT.

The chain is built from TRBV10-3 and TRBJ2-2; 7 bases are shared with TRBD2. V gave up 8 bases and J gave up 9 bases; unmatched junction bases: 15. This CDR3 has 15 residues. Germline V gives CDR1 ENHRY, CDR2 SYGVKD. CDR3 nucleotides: TGTGCCATCCGCCTGACGGGGGGAGCGGGTAGGGAGCTGTTTTTT. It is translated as CAIRLTGGAGRELFF.

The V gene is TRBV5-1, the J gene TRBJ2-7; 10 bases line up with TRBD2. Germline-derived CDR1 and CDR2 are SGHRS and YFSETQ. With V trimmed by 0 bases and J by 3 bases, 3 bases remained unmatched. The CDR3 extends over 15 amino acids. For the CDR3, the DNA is TGCGCCAGCAGCTTGGCTTCTAGCGGGAGCTACGAGCAGTACTTC. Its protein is CASSLASSGSYEQYF.

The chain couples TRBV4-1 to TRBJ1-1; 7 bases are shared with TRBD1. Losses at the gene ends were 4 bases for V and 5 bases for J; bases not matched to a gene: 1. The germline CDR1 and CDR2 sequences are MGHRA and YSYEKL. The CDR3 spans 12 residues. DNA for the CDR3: TGCGCCAGCAGCCCAGGGGGGACTGAAGCTTTCTTT. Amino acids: CASSPGGTEAFF.

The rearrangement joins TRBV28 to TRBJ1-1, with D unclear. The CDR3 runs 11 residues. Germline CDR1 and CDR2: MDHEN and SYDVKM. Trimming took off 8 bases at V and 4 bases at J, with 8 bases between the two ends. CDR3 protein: CASRFGTEAFF. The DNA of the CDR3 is TGTGCCAGCCGGTTCGGCACTGAAGCTTTCTTT.

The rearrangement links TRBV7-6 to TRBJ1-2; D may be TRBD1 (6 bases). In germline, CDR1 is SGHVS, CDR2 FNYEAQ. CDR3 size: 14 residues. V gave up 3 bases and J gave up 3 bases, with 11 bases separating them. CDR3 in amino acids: CASSLVQGHYGYTF. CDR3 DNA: TGTGCCAGCAGCTTGGTACAGGGCCACTATGGCTACACCTTC.

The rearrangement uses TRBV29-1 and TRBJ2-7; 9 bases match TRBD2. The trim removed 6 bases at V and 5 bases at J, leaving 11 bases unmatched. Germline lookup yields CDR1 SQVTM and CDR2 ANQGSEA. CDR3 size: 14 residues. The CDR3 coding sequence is TGCAGCGTCGCCTCGAGGGTAGCGGGAGACGAGCAGTACTTC. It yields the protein CSVASRVAGDEQYF.

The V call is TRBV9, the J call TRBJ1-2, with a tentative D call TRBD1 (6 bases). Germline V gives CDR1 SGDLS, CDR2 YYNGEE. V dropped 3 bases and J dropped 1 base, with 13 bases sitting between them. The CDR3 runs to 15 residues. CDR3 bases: TGTGCCAGCAGCGGAAATGACAGGTATAACTATGGCTACACCTTC. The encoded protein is CASSGNDRYNYGYTF.